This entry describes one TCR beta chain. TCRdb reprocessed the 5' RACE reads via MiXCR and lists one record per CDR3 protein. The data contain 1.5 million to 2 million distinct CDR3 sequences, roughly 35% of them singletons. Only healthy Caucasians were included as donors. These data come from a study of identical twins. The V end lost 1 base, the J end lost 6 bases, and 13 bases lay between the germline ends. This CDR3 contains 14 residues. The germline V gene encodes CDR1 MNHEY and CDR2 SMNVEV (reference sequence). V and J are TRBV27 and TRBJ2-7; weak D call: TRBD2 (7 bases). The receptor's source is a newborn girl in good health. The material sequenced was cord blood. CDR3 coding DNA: TGTGCCAGCAGTTTATTTGCGGGGGCCCCCGAGCAGTACTTC. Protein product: CASSLFAGAPEQYF.